There are many counts of the clone carrying this T cell receptor beta chain. Its antigen is currently unknown. There are 15 residues in the CDR3. V was clipped by 5 bases and J by 8 bases, with 16 bases between them. Each cDNA held unique molecular identifiers, and template switching gave it a universal primer site. MiXCR, run by TCRdb on the 5' RACE reads, gives a single entry per CDR3 protein. Of 100,000 or so distinct CDR3 sequences in the sample, around 5.5% were seen once. The source of the sample is a study of identical twins. Broader study findings: Cord blood's abundant beta clonotypes had fewer insertions, unlike memory repertoires. Zero-insertion findings could be partly confounded by invariant cells (MAIT and iNKT cells).

The source of this sequence is a woman aged 45-65 years in good health. Sequences were obtained from memory T cells sorted from blood. The J gene is TRBJ1-6, the V gene TRBV12-3 or TRBV12-4; possible D gene TRBD1, 6 bases. CDR3 DNA: TGTGCCAGCAGTCAAACCATGGGGGCCCATTCACCCCTCCACTTT. Translated: CASSQTMGAHSPLHF.